Listed below are T cell receptor beta chains from one sample, sequenced in a study of blood T cell repertoires in COVID-19. Sequenced by immunoSEQ multiplex PCR; TCRdb stores in-frame clones only, minus some. The sample contains about 220,000 clones, about 79% of which appear only once. Material for sequencing was PBMCs or T cells enriched from blood (not recorded which). The receptors originated from a woman aged 55-69 years who had recovered from COVID-19. Both conserved end residues are part of each CDR3. A D gene is named only where the DNA matches it firmly. A row's size may be missing; if present it is once, few, many or a size class.

V gene	D gene	clone size	J gene	CDR3 DNA	CDR3 protein
TRBV5-5	-	-	TRBJ2-3	TGTGCCACCACAGGGGAGGCAGATACGCAGTATTTT	CATTGEADTQYF
TRBV6-5	TRBD2	-	TRBJ2-1	TGTGCCAGCATCCGTAGCGGGATGAGCAATGAGCAGTTCTTC	CASIRSGMSNEQFF
TRBV10-3	-	-	TRBJ1-6	TGTGCCATCAGCTTCGGGACACCAGTAGAGTCACCCCTCCACTTT	CAISFGTPVESPLHF
TRBV7-6	TRBD1	-	TRBJ2-3	TGTGCCAGCAGCTCGCTACCGACAGGGCGGCCAGATACGCAGTATTTT	CASSSLPTGRPDTQYF
TRBV2	-	-	TRBJ1-2	TGTGCCAGCACCAGCAGCGACCTCTATGGCTACACCTTC	CASTSSDLYGYTF
TRBV2	-	-	TRBJ2-1	TGTGCCAGCAGCCCACTAGTAACCTACAATGAGCAGTTCTTC	CASSPLVTYNEQFF
TRBV6-6	-	-	TRBJ1-1	TGTGCCAGCAGTCCCTCCGGGTACACTGAAGCTTTCTTT	CASSPSGYTEAFF
TRBV2	TRBD1	-	TRBJ2-1	TGTGCCGGACAGGGGGCTGGCAATGAGCAGTTCTTC	CAGQGAGNEQFF
TRBV3-1/TRBV3-2	-	-	TRBJ2-2	TGTGCCAGCAGCCAAGATATGAGCATGACCGGGGAGCTGTTTTTT	CASSQDMSMTGELFF
TRBV9	-	-	TRBJ1-6	TGTGCCAGCAGCCTGACAGCCTCAGCCTATAATTCACCCCTCCACTTT	CASSLTASAYNSPLHF
TRBV12-3/TRBV12-4	-	-	TRBJ1-2	TGTGCCAGCAGTTTGAGGGGGATAGATGGCTACACCTTC	CASSLRGIDGYTF
TRBV6-2/TRBV6-3	TRBD2	-	TRBJ2-1	TGTGCCAGCAGTTACTCGACTGGACTAGCGGACTCCAATGAGCAGTTCTTC	CASSYSTGLADSNEQFF
TRBV6-1	TRBD1	-	TRBJ2-1	TGTGCCAGCAGTGAAGCGGGGACAGGGGTAGCGGAGCAGTTCTTC	CASSEAGTGVAEQFF
TRBV7-6	TRBD1	-	TRBJ2-7	TGTGCCAGCAGCCCGAGACAGGGCGACGAGCAGTACTTC	CASSPRQGDEQYF
TRBV10-3	TRBD2	-	TRBJ2-2	TGTGCCACATCCTTGACTAGCGGGAGTACCGGGGAGCTGTTTTTT	CATSLTSGSTGELFF
TRBV6-5	TRBD1	-	TRBJ1-2	TGTGCCAGCAGTTACACAGGGGATGGCTACACCTTC	CASSYTGDGYTF
TRBV6-5	-	-	TRBJ1-2	TGTGCCAGCAGCCTACAGCCCCTGGACACAGATTTCTACACCTTC	CASSLQPLDTDFYTF
TRBV27	-	-	TRBJ1-6	TGTGCCAGCAGCTCGGGGGGATGGAATTCACCCCTCCACTTT	CASSSGGWNSPLHF
TRBV6-6	TRBD1	-	TRBJ1-1	TGTGCCAGCAGTTCGACAGGGTGGACTGAAGCTTTCTTT	CASSSTGWTEAFF
TRBV2	-	-	TRBJ1-2	TGTGCCAGCAGTAGGGAGAACTATGGCTACACCTTC	CASSRENYGYTF
TRBV11-2	-	-	TRBJ2-5	TGTGCCAGCAGCTTAGTGGGGGGAAGCGAGACCCAGTACTTC	CASSLVGGSETQYF
TRBV4-1	-	-	TRBJ1-3	TGCGCCAGCAGCCAATGGGGGGGATCTGGAAACACCATATATTTT	CASSQWGGSGNTIYF
TRBV6-5	-	-	TRBJ1-5	TGTGCCAGCAGCATACAGGAGAATCAGCCCCAGCATTTT	CASSIQENQPQHF
TRBV4-3	-	-	TRBJ1-1	TGCGCCAGCAGCCAAGAAATGGGACACTATGAAGCTTTCTTT	CASSQEMGHYEAFF
TRBV20-1	-	-	TRBJ1-5	TGCAGTGCTGGTGGTGGGACATTAATAGGCAATCAGCCCCAGCATTTT	CSAGGGTLIGNQPQHF
TRBV30	-	-	TRBJ1-2	TGTGCCTGGAGCAAAACTACAGGGTCTGGCTACACCTTC	CAWSKTTGSGYTF
TRBV5-1	TRBD2	once	TRBJ2-5	TGCGCCAGCAGCCCGGGACTAGCGGGAGGGGGGACCCAGTACTTC	CASSPGLAGGGTQYF
TRBV4-1	-	-	TRBJ2-6	TGCGCCAGCAGCCAAGATACAGCTTCTTACGTCCTGACTTTC	CASSQDTASYVLTF
TRBV7-7	-	-	TRBJ2-5	TGTGCCAGCAGCTCCGGTCCTGAGCTGGCCCAGTACTTC	CASSSGPELAQYF
TRBV20-1	TRBD2	-	TRBJ2-7	TGCAGTGCTAGTGAGACTAGCGGGGGACCCTACGAGCAGTACTTC	CSASETSGGPYEQYF
TRBV18	TRBD1	-	TRBJ2-7	TGTGCCAGCTCACCCTCCCTAGGACAGGGTGCGTACGAGCAGTACTTC	CASSPSLGQGAYEQYF
TRBV19	-	-	TRBJ2-7	TGTGCCAGTAGTATCATTTTCCGGGATCCTACCTACGAGCAGTACTTC	CASSIIFRDPTYEQYF
TRBV11-3	-	-	TRBJ2-3	TGTGCCAGCAGCTCGGGGGGCCTGAGCACAGATACGCAGTATTTT	CASSSGGLSTDTQYF
TRBV14	-	once	TRBJ1-2	TGTGCCAGCAGCCCGAGGCAGGGAACCCTCTATGGCTACACCTTC	CASSPRQGTLYGYTF
TRBV5-4	-	-	TRBJ1-2	TGTGCCATCAAAAAAACGGGAGCTTTTAACTATGGCTACACCTTC	CAIKKTGAFNYGYTF
TRBV7-2	-	-	TRBJ2-3	TGTGCCAGCAGCCCCGGGGGGCCGAGCCCCAATACGCAGTATTTT	CASSPGGPSPNTQYF
TRBV13	TRBD1	-	TRBJ1-2	TGTGCCAGCAGAAATCAAGAGGGACAGAACGCCGGCTACACCTTC	CASRNQEGQNAGYTF
TRBV10-1	-	-	TRBJ2-6	TGCGCCAGCAGTGACAACTCTGGGGCCAACGTCCTGACTTTC	CASSDNSGANVLTF
TRBV14	-	-	TRBJ2-7	TGTGCCAGCAGCCTTCGAACAGGGATAGAATACGAGCAGTACTTC	CASSLRTGIEYEQYF
TRBV7-2	-	-	TRBJ2-1	TGTGCCAGCAGCCTGCAGTACAATGAGCAGTTCTTC	CASSLQYNEQFF